This T cell receptor (beta chain) was identified in a study of cytomegalovirus exposure and HLA in healthy donors. Points from the study as a whole: Rarity characterized most TCR sequences, yet some public TCRs appeared in many donors. In a later analysis, several top co-occurrence clusters appeared linked to parvovirus B19, influenza, CMV and Epstein-Barr virus.

V was pared by 1 base and J by 3 bases, with 6 bases between. The CDR3 covers 13 residues. The germline V gene has CDR1 KGHSH and CDR2 LQKENI. The count of this clone is one. Its antigen is as yet unknown. Donors showed nominal health when sampled, although they likely had unrecorded immune exposures. The PCR ran on 60 Vbeta and 13 Jbeta primers. Here immunoSEQ multiplex PCR was the method, and the copy in TCRdb shows in-frame clones only, minus some. The table lists more than 95,000 clones, around 77% of them singletons. This TCR derives from a man in his fifties in good health and CMV-seropositive. The chain recombines TRBV18 with TRBJ1-1; D is ambiguous. Material: PBMCs. The CDR3, as DNA: TGTGCCAGCTCACCACGGCCTTACACTGAAGCTTTCTTT. Protein: CASSPRPYTEAFF.